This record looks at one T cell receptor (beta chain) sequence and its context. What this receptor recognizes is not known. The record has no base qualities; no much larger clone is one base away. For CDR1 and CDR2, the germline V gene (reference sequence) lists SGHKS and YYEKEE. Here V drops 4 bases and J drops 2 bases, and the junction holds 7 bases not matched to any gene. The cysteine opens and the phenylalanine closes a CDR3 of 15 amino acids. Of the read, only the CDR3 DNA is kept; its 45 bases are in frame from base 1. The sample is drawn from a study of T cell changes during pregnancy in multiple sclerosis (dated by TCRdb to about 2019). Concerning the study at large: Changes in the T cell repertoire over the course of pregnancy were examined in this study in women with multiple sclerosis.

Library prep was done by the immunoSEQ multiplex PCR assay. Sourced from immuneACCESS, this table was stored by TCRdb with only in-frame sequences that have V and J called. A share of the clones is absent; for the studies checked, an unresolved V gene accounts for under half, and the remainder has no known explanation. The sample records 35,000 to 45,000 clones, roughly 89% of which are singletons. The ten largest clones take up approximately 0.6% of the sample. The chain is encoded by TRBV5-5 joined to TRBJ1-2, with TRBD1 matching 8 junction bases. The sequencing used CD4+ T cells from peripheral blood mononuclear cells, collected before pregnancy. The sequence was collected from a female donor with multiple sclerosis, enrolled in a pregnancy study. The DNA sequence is TGTGCCAGCAGCCCGACAGGGGATTTGAACTATGGCTACACCTTC. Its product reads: CASSPTGDLNYGYTF.